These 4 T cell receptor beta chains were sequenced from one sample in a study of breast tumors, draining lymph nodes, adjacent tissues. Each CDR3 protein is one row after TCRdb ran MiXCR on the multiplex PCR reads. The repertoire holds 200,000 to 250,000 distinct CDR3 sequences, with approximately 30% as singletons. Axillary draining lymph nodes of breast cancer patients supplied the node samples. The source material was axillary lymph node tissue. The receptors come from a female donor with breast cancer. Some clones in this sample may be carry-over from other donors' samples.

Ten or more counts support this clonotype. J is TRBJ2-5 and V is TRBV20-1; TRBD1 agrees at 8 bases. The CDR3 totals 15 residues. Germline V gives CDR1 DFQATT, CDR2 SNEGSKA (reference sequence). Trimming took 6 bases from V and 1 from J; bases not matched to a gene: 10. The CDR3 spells CSARRGQGSQETQYF. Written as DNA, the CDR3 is TGCAGTGCCAGGCGAGGACAGGGCTCCCAAGAGACCCAGTACTTC.

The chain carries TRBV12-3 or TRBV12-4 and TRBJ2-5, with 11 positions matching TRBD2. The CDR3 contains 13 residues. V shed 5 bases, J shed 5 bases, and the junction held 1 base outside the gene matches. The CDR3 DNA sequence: TGTGCCAGCAGTAGGACTAGCGGGGAGACCCAGTACTTC. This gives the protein CASSRTSGETQYF.

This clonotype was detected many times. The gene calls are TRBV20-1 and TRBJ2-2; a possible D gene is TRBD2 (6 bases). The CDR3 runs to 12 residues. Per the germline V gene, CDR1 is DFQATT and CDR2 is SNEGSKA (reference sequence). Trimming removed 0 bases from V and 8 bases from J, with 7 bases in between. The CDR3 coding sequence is TGCAGTGCTAGAGATGCGGGGGGGGAGCTGTTTTTT. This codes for CSARDAGGELFF.

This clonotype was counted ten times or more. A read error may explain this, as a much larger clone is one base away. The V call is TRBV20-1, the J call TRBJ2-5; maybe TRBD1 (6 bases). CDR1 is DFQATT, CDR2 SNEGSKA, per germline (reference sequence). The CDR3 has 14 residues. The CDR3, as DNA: TGCAGTGCCCTCGAATGGACAGAACAAGCGACCCAGTACTTC. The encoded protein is CSALEWTEQATQYF.